Each of the 16 T cell receptor beta chains below was sequenced from the same sample in a study of T cell responses to AZD1222 COVID-19 vaccine. Measured with immunoSEQ multiplex PCR; TCRdb has only the in-frame clones, and not every one. The sample lists more than 140,000 clones; about 90% were seen once. Here the sequenced sample was peripheral blood, taken on day 0 of AZD1222 vaccination. Source of these receptors: an adult in good health.

The V and J genes are TRBV6-2 or TRBV6-3 and TRBJ1-2, with D uncertain. The CDR3 is made up of 12 amino acids. Between the trimmed V and J ends, which lost 5 bases and 7 bases, there was a span of 11 bases. Per the germline V gene, CDR1 is MNHEY and CDR2 is SVGEGT. DNA for the CDR3: TGTGCCAGCAGTGATCCCCTTGGTGGCTACACCTTC. Translating it yields CASSDPLGGYTF.

The chain combines TRBV2 with TRBJ1-4; maybe TRBD1 (6 bases). Trimming took 8 bases from V and 6 from J, leaving 22 bases between them. CDR1 and CDR2 (germline): SNHLY, FYNNEI. The CDR3 covers 16 residues. CDR3 coding DNA: TGTGCCAGCTCCAGGGGCTCTGGGGCAGCCTATGAAAAACTGTTTTTT. The encoded protein is CASSRGSGAAYEKLFF.

Turning to this clone: Other DNA sequences from this sample encode an identical CDR3 as well. V gene TRBV12-3 or TRBV12-4 combines with J gene TRBJ1-1; D is ambiguous. Trimming took off 5 bases at V and 1 base at J, with 8 bases between the two ends. The CDR3 contains 13 residues. The CDR3 reads CASSLRGNTEAFF. The CDR3 nucleotides read TGTGCCAGCAGTCTGCGGGGGAACACTGAAGCTTTCTTT.

V and J are TRBV10-3 and TRBJ2-1, with 10 positions matching TRBD2. Per germline, CDR1 ENHRY and CDR2 SYGVKD. This CDR3 has 14 amino acids. J lost 4 bases, V lost 11 bases, and 8 bases had no gene match. For the CDR3, the DNA is TGTGCCGTAGCTTCTAGCGGGGGATACAATGAGCAGTTCTTC. This sequence encodes CAVASSGGYNEQFF.

The chain uses TRBV29-1 and TRBJ1-2; 8 bases map to TRBD1. This CDR3 spans 15 amino acids. The V gene's germline CDR1 is SQVTM and CDR2 ANQGSEA. Unmatched junction bases numbered 10, after V lost 3 bases and J lost 4 bases. The CDR3 nucleotides read TGCAGCGTTGACGACGGACAGGGCTATGCCTATGGCTACACCTTC. Protein product: CSVDDGQGYAYGYTF.

The V call is TRBV6-5, the J call TRBJ1-2; 10 nucleotides align to TRBD1. CDR1 is MNHEY, CDR2 SVGAGI, per germline. This CDR3 comprises 13 residues. The trim removed 8 bases at V and 8 bases at J, leaving 8 bases unmatched. The CDR3 spells CASRDRGLEGYTF. CDR3 DNA: TGTGCCAGCCGGGACAGGGGTTTGGAGGGCTACACCTTC.

The gene calls are TRBV4-3 and TRBJ1-2; no definite D call. Germline V lookup: CDR1 LGHNA, CDR2 YSLEER. The CDR3 contains 14 residues. Trimming took 0 bases from V and 6 from J, leaving 11 bases between them. In nucleotides, the CDR3 is TGCGCCAGCAGCCAAGATGGCAGCAAGGATGGCTACACCTTC. Protein sequence: CASSQDGSKDGYTF.

The chain recombines TRBV19 with TRBJ2-7; 12 bases line up with TRBD2. The CDR3 consists of 17 residues. In germline, CDR1 is LNHDA, CDR2 SQIVND (reference sequence). Trimming took 3 bases from V and 3 from J; bases not matched to a gene: 9. The CDR3 region is CASSMVSLAGGFYEQYF. CDR3 nucleotides: TGTGCCAGTAGTATGGTTTCACTAGCGGGAGGCTTCTACGAGCAGTACTTC. The full variable domain, rest sourced from reference TRBV19 and TRBJ2-7, is DGGITQSPKYLFRKEGQNVTLSCEQNLNHDAMYWYRQDPGQGLRLIYYSQIVNDFQKGDIAEGYSVSREKKESFPLTVTSAQKNPTAFYLCASSMVSLAGGFYEQYFGPGTRLTVT.

The chain couples TRBV27 to TRBJ2-2; no clear D. Trimming took 6 bases from V and 0 from J, leaving 17 bases between them. This CDR3 is 17 amino acids long. CDR1 and CDR2 from the germline V gene are MNHEY and SMNVEV (reference sequence). This CDR3 reads CASSPRFGPSNTGELFF. The CDR3 bases are TGTGCCAGCAGCCCCCGTTTCGGACCTTCGAACACCGGGGAGCTGTTTTTT.

This clone was counted between two and nine times. The chain combines TRBV28 with TRBJ2-7; possibly TRBD2 for D (6 bases). The CDR3 covers 17 residues. Germline loops: CDR1 MDHEN, CDR2 SYDVKM. V shed 5 bases and J shed 2 bases, with 22 bases lying between them. The CDR3 loop is CASSPEVRRAETYEQYF. Written as DNA, the CDR3 is TGTGCCAGCAGTCCTGAAGTTCGGAGGGCCGAAACCTACGAGCAGTACTTC. Based on the CDR3 plus reference TRBV28 and TRBJ2-7, the full variable domain is DVKVTQSSRYLVKRTGEKVFLECVQDMDHENMFWYRQDPGLGLRLIYFSYDVKMKEKGDIPEGYSVSREKKERFSLILESASTNQTSMYLCASSPEVRRAETYEQYFGPGTRLTVT.

This rearrangement joins TRBV27 to TRBJ2-5, with D possibly being TRBD1 (6 bases). Germline V gene data show CDR1 as MNHEY and CDR2 as SMNVEV (reference sequence). CDR3 length: 13 residues. Between the trimmed V and J ends, which lost 2 bases and 9 bases, there was a span of 13 bases. The CDR3 DNA reads TGTGCCAGCAGTTTACAGGGGCCGGAGGCCCAGTACTTC. Amino acids: CASSLQGPEAQYF.

CDR3 nucleotides: TGTGCCAGCAGCGCCAATACAGTACCCGGGGAGCTGTTTTTT. Translating it yields CASSANTVPGELFF. The chain joins TRBV9 to TRBJ2-2, with D unresolved. The CDR3 has 14 amino acids. Germline CDR1 and CDR2: SGDLS and YYNGEE. Trimming removed 3 bases at V and 6 bases at J, with 12 bases between.

The genes are TRBV12-3 or TRBV12-4 and TRBJ2-7, with D unclear. The CDR3 sequence is 11 residues long. Trimming pared 6 bases from V and 6 bases from J, leaving 9 bases between. DNA of the CDR3: TGTGCCAGCAGCGCGAGGCGCGAGCAGTACTTC. It yields the protein CASSARREQYF.

The chain has TRBV5-1 and TRBJ2-1; possible D gene TRBD2, 5 bases. V lost 2 bases and J 12 bases, leaving 18 bases between the germline ends. The germline V gene has CDR1 SGHRS and CDR2 YFSETQ. CDR3 length: 14 residues. The CDR3 is CASSFEGESIVQFF. In nucleotides, the CDR3 is TGCGCCAGCAGCTTCGAGGGAGAGAGTATAGTGCAGTTCTTC.

V usage is TRBV28 and J usage is TRBJ1-3; the D is unclear. This CDR3 has 13 amino acids. Deletions cut 8 bases from V and 0 bases from J, with 8 bases between. Germline CDR1 MDHEN, CDR2 SYDVKM. The CDR3 DNA reads as TGTGCCAGCCAAATCTACTCTGGAAACACCATATATTTT. This sequence encodes CASQIYSGNTIYF. Full variable domain (remainder filled in from reference TRBV28 and TRBJ1-3): DVKVTQSSRYLVKRTGEKVFLECVQDMDHENMFWYRQDPGLGLRLIYFSYDVKMKEKGDIPEGYSVSREKKERFSLILESASTNQTSMYLCASQIYSGNTIYFGEGSWLTVV.

About this clone itself: Other DNA sequences in this sample translate to the same CDR3. The chain employs TRBV6-2 or TRBV6-3 and TRBJ1-5; D might be TRBD1 (5 bases). CDR3 length: 14 amino acids. Trimming removed 3 bases from V and 1 base from J, with 7 bases in between. From germline, CDR1 is MNHEY and CDR2 SVGEGT. CDR3 sequence (DNA): TGTGCCAGCAGTTATGGGGCGAGCAATCAGCCCCAGCATTTT. This encodes CASSYGASNQPQHF.